This record looks at one T cell receptor (beta chain) sequence and its context. The sample is drawn from a study of blood T cell repertoires in COVID-19. The CDR3 has 14 amino acids. V was cut by 4 bases and J by 0 bases, with 7 bases left in between. From germline, CDR1 is KGHSH and CDR2 LQKENI. Using immunoSEQ multiplex PCR, the repertoire was profiled, and TCRdb retains in-frame clones only, with some absent. Of some 180,000 clones detected, around 80% appear once; the ten largest clones hold under 8%. The clonotype comes from a man aged 60-69 years with acute or convalescent COVID-19. The sequencing sample was made of peripheral blood. The rearrangement uses TRBV18 and TRBJ2-1; D unresolved. In nucleotides, the CDR3 is TGTGCCAGCTCACGGGCAAGCTCCTACAATGAGCAGTTCTTC. As protein: CASSRASSYNEQFF. Using reference TRBV18 and TRBJ2-1 for the parts outside the CDR3, the full variable domain is NAGVMQNPRHLVRRRGQEARLRCSPMKGHSHVYWYRQLPEEGLKFMVYLQKENIIDESGMPKERFSAEFPKEGPSILRIQQVVRGDSAAYFCASSRASSYNEQFFGPGTRLTVL.